The text below deals with one T cell receptor beta chain. Its antigen is undetermined. Germline V gene sequence: CDR1 SNHLY, CDR2 FYNNEI. The CDR3 has 13 residues. Trimming at V came to 7 bases and at J to 4 bases, leaving 3 bases not matched to a gene. The sample originates from a study of cytomegalovirus exposure and HLA in healthy donors. Study-level background: A preliminary data release comprised tens of millions of unique TCRs obtained from HLA-typed donors.

Broader study findings: Presence/absence analyses supposed approximately even sequencing depth among donors.

PCR involved 60 Vbeta and 13 Jbeta primers. TCRdb's table, derived via immunoSEQ multiplex PCR, lists solely in-frame clones and lacks some. The profile shows some 170,000 clones, 60% to 80% of them singletons. The receptor was isolated from a man aged 30 to 45 in good health and CMV-seropositive. The gene calls are TRBV2 and TRBJ1-5, with 8 bases matching TRBD1. The sample was PBMCs. CDR3 nucleotides: TGTGCCAGCAAGGGACAGGCTAATCAGCCCCAGCATTTT. This translates into CASKGQANQPQHF.